The clone carrying this T cell receptor beta chain is labeled medium-sized. Its antigen is undetermined. Every TCR cDNA molecule bore a unique molecular identifier. TCRdb itself ran the 5' RACE reads through MiXCR, one entry per CDR3 protein. The sample records tens of thousands of distinct CDR3 sequences, 5.2% being singletons. The source of the sample is a study of spatial heterogeneity in lung cancer. Study summary: The average appearance count of each unique TCR and UMI combination in raw reads was more than 9.5.

This CDR3 region has 13 residues. Germline V CDR1 and CDR2: SGHVS, FNYEAQ. The germline V and J ends were trimmed by 3 bases and 2 bases, with 7 bases remaining between them. Study-wide results and caveats: Ubiquitous, expanded tumor-derived TCRs were more frequently observed in blood at resection than at follow-up.

Time point reported: sample taken at primary tumor resection. No cell sorting; template was whole RNA from tumor, lung tissue or PBMC. The donor group consisted of over 55 patients who had untreated, early-stage non-small cell lung cancer. The genes are TRBV7-6 and TRBJ1-2; D uncertain. This specimen was PBMCs, taken at surgery. The receptor's source is a female donor with early-stage non-small cell lung cancer. CDR3 nucleotide sequence: TGTGCCAGCAGCTTGGACGGGAACTATGGCTACACCTTC. It specifies CASSLDGNYGYTF.